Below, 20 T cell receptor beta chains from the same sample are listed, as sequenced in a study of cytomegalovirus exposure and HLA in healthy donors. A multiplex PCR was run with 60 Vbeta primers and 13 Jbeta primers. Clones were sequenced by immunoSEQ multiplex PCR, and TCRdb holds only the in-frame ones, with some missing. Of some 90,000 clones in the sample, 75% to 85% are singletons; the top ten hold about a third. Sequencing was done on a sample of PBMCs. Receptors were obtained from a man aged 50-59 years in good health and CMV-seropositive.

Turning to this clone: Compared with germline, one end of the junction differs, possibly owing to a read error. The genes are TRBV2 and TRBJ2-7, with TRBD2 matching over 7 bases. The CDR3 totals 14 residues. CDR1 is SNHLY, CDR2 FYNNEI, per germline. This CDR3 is CASSEGLARAGSLF. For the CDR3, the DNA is TGTGCCAGCAGTGAAGGACTAGCACGAGCAGGATCCCTCTTC.

This chain's CDR3 is CASSDFSGETNEKLFF. The CDR3 nucleotides read TGTGCCAGCAGTGATTTCAGCGGGGAGACTAATGAAAAACTGTTTTTT. This chain joins TRBV6-1 and TRBJ1-4, with D hard to call. The CDR3 is 16 amino acids. Trimming shortened V by 3 bases and J by 2 bases, and 13 bases separated the two germline ends. CDR1 and CDR2 from the germline V gene are MNHNS and SASEGT.

The CDR3 protein is CASSSRQGGSYEQYF. The CDR3 DNA is TGCGCCAGCAGCTCGAGACAGGGGGGGAGTTACGAGCAGTACTTC. V and J are TRBV4-1 and TRBJ2-7; 9 bases align to TRBD1. Germline trimming cut 5 bases from V and 4 bases from J; bases unmatched to any gene: 9. Germline V gene sequence: CDR1 MGHRA, CDR2 YSYEKL. The CDR3 consists of 15 residues.

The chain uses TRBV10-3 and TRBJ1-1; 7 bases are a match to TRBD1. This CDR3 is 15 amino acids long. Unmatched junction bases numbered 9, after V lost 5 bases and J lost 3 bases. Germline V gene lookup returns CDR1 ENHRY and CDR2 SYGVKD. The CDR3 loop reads CAISRTGGLDTEAFF. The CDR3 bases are TGTGCCATCAGTCGGACAGGCGGTTTGGACACTGAAGCTTTCTTT.

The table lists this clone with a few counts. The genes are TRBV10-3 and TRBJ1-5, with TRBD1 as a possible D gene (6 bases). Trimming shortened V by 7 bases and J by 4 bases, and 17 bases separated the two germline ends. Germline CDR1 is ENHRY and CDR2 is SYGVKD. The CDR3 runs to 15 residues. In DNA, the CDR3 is TGTGCCATCATGGAGAATGGGGGCACAAATCAGCCCCAGCATTTT. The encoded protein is CAIMENGGTNQPQHF.

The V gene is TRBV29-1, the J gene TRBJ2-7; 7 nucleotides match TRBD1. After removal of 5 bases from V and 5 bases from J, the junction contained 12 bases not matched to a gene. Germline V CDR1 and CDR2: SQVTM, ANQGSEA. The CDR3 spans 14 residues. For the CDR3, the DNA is TGCAGCGTTCGGGCTGGGACAGCTAGCCACGAGCAGTACTTC. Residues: CSVRAGTASHEQYF.

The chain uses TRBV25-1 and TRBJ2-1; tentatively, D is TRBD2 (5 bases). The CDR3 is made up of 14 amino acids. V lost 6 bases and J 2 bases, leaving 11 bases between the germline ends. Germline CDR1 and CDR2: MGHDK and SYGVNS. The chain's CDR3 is CASSRDHTYNEQFF. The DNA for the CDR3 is TGTGCCAGCAGCCGGGATCACACCTACAATGAGCAGTTCTTC.

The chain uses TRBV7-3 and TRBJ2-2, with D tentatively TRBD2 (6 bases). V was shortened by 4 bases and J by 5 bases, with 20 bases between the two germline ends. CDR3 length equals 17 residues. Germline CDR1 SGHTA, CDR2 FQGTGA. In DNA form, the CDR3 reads TGTGCCAGCAGCTCCCCTAGAGGGCGGGGATCTACCGGGGAGCTGTTTTTT. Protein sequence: CASSSPRGRGSTGELFF.

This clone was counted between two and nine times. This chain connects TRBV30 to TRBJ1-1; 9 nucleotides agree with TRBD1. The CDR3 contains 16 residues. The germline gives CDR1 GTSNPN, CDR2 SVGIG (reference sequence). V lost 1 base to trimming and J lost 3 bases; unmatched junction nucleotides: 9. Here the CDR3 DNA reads TGTGCCTGGAGTGGTGGACAGGGGATTACAGACACTGAAGCTTTCTTT. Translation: CAWSGGQGITDTEAFF.

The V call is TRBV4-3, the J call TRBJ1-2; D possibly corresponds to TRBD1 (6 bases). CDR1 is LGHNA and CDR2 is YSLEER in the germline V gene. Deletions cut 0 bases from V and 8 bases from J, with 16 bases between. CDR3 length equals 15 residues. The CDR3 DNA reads TGCGCCAGCAGCCAAGAGGGGGCAAGGATTGGAGGCTACACCTTC. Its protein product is CASSQEGARIGGYTF.

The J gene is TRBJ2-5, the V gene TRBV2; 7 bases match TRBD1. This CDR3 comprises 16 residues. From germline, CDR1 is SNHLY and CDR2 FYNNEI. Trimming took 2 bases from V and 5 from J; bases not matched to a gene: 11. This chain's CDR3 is CASSERAGGLGETQYF. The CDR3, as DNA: TGTGCCAGCAGTGAAAGGGCAGGGGGTCTGGGGGAGACCCAGTACTTC. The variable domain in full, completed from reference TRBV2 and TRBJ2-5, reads EPEVTQTPSHQVTQMGQEVILRCVPISNHLYFYWYRQILGQKVEFLVSFYNNEISEKSEIFDDQFSVERPDGSNFTLKIRSTKLEDSAMYFCASSERAGGLGETQYFGPGTRLLVL.

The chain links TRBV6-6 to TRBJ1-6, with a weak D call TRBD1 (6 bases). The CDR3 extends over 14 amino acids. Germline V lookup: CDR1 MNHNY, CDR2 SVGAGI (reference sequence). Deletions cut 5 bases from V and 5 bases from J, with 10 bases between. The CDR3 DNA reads TGTGCCAGCAGTAAGGGACAAGATAATTCACCCCTCCACTTT. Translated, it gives CASSKGQDNSPLHF.

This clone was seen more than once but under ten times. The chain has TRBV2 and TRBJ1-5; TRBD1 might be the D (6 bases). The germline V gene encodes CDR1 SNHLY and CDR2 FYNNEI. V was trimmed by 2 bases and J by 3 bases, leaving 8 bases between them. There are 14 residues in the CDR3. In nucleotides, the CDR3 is TGTGCCAGCAGTGAATACAGGGACAATCAGCCCCAGCATTTT. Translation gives CASSEYRDNQPQHF.

CDR3: CASSLLNTGELFF. The CDR3 bases are TGTGCCAGCAGTCTTCTTAACACCGGGGAGCTGTTTTTT. The J gene is TRBJ2-2, the V gene TRBV28, with D uncertain. This CDR3 region has 13 residues. The germline V and J ends were trimmed by 5 bases and 2 bases, with 6 bases remaining between them. Germline loops: CDR1 MDHEN, CDR2 SYDVKM.

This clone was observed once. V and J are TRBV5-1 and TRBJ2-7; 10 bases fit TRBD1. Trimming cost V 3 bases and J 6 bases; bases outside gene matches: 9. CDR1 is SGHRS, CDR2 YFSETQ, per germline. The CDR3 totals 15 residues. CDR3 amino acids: CASSSAGTGVLEQYF. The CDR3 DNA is TGCGCCAGCAGCTCAGCCGGGACAGGGGTTCTCGAGCAGTACTTC.

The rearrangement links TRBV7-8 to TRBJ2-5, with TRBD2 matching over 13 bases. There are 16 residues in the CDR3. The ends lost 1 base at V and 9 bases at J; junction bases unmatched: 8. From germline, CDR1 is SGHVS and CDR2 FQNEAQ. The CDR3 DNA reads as TGTGCCAGCAGCTTAGGGACTAGCGGGAGCTTGGTCTCCCAGTACTTC. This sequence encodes CASSLGTSGSLVSQYF.

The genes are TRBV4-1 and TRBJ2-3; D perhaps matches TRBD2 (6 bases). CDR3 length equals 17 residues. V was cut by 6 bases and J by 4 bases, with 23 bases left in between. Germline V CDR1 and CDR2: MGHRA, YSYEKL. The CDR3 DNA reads TGCGCCAGCAGTTCTAAAGGGCAGCGGGCGGTGGCAGATACGCAGTATTTT. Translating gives CASSSKGQRAVADTQYF.

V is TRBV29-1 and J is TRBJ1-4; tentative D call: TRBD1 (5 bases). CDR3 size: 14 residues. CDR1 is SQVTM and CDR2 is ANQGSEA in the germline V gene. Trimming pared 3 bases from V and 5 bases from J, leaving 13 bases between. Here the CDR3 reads CSVESGGTNEKLFF. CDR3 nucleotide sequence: TGCAGCGTTGAGTCGGGGGGGACCAATGAAAAACTGTTTTTT.

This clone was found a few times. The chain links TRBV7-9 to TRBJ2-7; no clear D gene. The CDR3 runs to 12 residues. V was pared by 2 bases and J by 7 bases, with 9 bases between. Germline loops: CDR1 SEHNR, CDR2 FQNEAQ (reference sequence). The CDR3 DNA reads TGTGCCAGCAGCTTATCCTATCGGGAGCAGTACTTC. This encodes CASSLSYREQYF.

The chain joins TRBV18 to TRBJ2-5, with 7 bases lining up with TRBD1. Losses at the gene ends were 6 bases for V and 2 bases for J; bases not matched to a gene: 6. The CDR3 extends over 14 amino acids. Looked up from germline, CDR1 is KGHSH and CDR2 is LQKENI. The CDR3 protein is CASSPGTAQETQYF. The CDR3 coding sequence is TGTGCCAGCTCGCCCGGGACAGCACAAGAGACCCAGTACTTC.